These 31 T cell receptor beta chains came from one sample sequenced in a study of beta chain features in type 1 diabetes. Every isolated RNA sample was fully reverse transcribed, so sequencing captured expressed TCRB transcripts. Profiled with immunoSEQ multiplex PCR; TCRdb holds only in-frame clones, not every one. The sample shows fewer than 250,000 clones, 9.6% of them seen only once. Sequenced: naive CD4+ T cells from blood. All receptors derive from a woman aged 18-29 years in good health.

This clone has just a few counts. The chain has TRBV29-1 and TRBJ1-1; D remains unclear. Trimming took 6 bases from V and 0 from J, leaving 11 bases between them. The CDR3 length is 13 residues. Per the germline V gene, CDR1 is SQVTM and CDR2 is ANQGSEA. In nucleotides, the CDR3 is TGCAGCGTCCCTTTCGGGGTGAACACTGAAGCTTTCTTT. Its protein is CSVPFGVNTEAFF.

This clone was picked up a small number of times. V usage is TRBV7-9 and J usage is TRBJ1-3; possible D gene TRBD1, 6 bases. The V and J ends lost 5 bases and 0 bases respectively, with 11 bases between them. Germline V gene data show CDR1 as SEHNR and CDR2 as FQNEAQ (reference sequence). The CDR3 consists of 15 residues. CDR3 sequence reads: CASSPTGNSGNTIYF. The CDR3 DNA follows: TGTGCCAGCAGCCCCACAGGGAACTCTGGAAACACCATATATTTT. The complete variable domain, with remaining parts taken from reference TRBV7-9 and TRBJ1-3, reads DTGVSQNPRHKITKRGQNVTFRCDPISEHNRLYWYRQTLGQGPEFLTYFQNEAQLEKSRLLSDRFSAERPKGSFSTLEIQRTEQGDSAMYLCASSPTGNSGNTIYFGEGSWLTVV.

J is TRBJ2-4 and V is TRBV4-1; 8 bases map to TRBD1. The CDR3 spans 16 residues. V was clipped by 0 bases and J by 9 bases; unmatched bases: 10. The germline CDR1 and CDR2 sequences are MGHRA and YSYEKL. CDR3 in amino acids: CASSQDRGQGGRIQYF. The DNA of the CDR3 is TGCGCCAGCAGCCAAGATAGAGGACAGGGTGGGCGCATTCAGTACTTC.

V gene TRBV9 combines with J gene TRBJ1-1, with no clear D. The V end lost 0 bases, the J end lost 5 bases, and 11 bases lay between the germline ends. The CDR3 runs 14 residues. Germline V CDR1 and CDR2: SGDLS, YYNGEE. The CDR3 nucleotides read TGTGCCAGCAGCGTAGTCGTGAGCCATACTGAAGCTTTCTTT. Translating it yields CASSVVVSHTEAFF.

Notes on this clone: This sample also contains other DNA sequences that code for the same CDR3. This chain links TRBV29-1 with TRBJ1-1; 7 bases line up with TRBD1. Germline CDR1 SQVTM, CDR2 ANQGSEA. CDR3 length equals 13 residues. With 6 bases clipped from V and 0 bases from J, the junction kept 4 bases outside the gene matches. CDR3 amino acids: CSVGGQMNTEAFF. Here the CDR3 DNA reads TGCAGCGTCGGGGGACAGATGAACACTGAAGCTTTCTTT.

The rearrangement joins TRBV6-6 to TRBJ1-2, with 8 bases that match TRBD1. V was clipped by 4 bases and J by 7 bases; unmatched bases: 14. This CDR3 region has 16 residues. Germline V CDR1 and CDR2: MNHNY, SVGAGI (reference sequence). For the CDR3, the DNA is TGTGCCAGCAGTTTTATGTCTTCAGGACAGGGTGGTGGCTACACCTTC. It encodes CASSFMSSGQGGGYTF.

This clone was counted only a few times. V gene TRBV14 combines with J gene TRBJ1-1; 8 bases fit TRBD1. Germline V lookup: CDR1 SGHDN, CDR2 FVKESK. The V gene end was trimmed by 6 bases and the J gene end by 3 bases; junction bases not matched to a gene: 12. The CDR3 sequence is 16 residues long. The CDR3 nucleotides are TGTGCCAGCAGGCGTAGTGACAGGGGTGAGGACACTGAAGCTTTCTTT. This translates into CASRRSDRGEDTEAFF.

V gene TRBV2 combines with J gene TRBJ1-1, with TRBD1 matching over 8 bases. Germline CDR1 and CDR2: SNHLY and FYNNEI. This CDR3 is built from 13 residues. Trimming removed 4 bases from V and 6 bases from J; junction bases left unmatched: 4. The CDR3: CASSAGGLSEAFF. DNA for the CDR3: TGTGCCAGCAGTGCAGGGGGCTTGTCTGAAGCTTTCTTT. Supplemented by reference TRBV2 and TRBJ1-1, the full variable domain reads EPEVTQTPSHQVTQMGQEVILRCVPISNHLYFYWYRQILGQKVEFLVSFYNNEISEKSEIFDDQFSVERPDGSNFTLKIRSTKLEDSAMYFCASSAGGLSEAFFGQGTRLTVV.

V is TRBV11-2 and J is TRBJ1-1, with a tentative D call TRBD1 (5 bases). V dropped 1 base and J dropped 7 bases, with 13 bases sitting between them. The V gene's germline CDR1 is SGHAT and CDR2 FQNNGV. The CDR3 is 14 residues long. The CDR3 region is CASSLVPGRGEAFF. CDR3 bases: TGTGCCAGCAGCTTAGTCCCGGGGAGGGGTGAAGCTTTCTTT.

The chain is built from TRBV5-1 and TRBJ2-3; 9 bases match TRBD1. V shed 4 bases, J shed 2 bases, and the junction held 5 bases outside the gene matches. The CDR3 is 15 residues long. Per germline, CDR1 SGHRS and CDR2 YFSETQ. Here the CDR3 DNA reads TGCGCCAGCAGCCCCCGGACAGGGGCCACAGATACGCAGTATTTT. Amino acids: CASSPRTGATDTQYF.

This clone was seen a few times. Other DNA variants within this sample encode the same CDR3. V is TRBV5-4 and J is TRBJ2-1, with 12 nucleotides matching TRBD2. Germline lookup yields CDR1 SGHNT and CDR2 YYREEE (reference sequence). This CDR3 is 15 amino acids long. V gave up 0 bases and J gave up 7 bases; unmatched junction bases: 2. The CDR3 bases are TGTGCCAGCAGCTTGGGACTAGCGGGGGCGAATGAGCAGTTCTTC. This translates into CASSLGLAGANEQFF.

V usage is TRBV7-9 and J usage is TRBJ2-3; weak D call: TRBD1 (6 bases). Looked up from germline, CDR1 is SEHNR and CDR2 is FQNEAQ (reference sequence). V was cut by 5 bases and J by 1 base, with 13 bases left in between. This CDR3 spans 15 amino acids. The CDR3 loop is CASSPTGLGTDTQYF. As DNA, the CDR3 is TGTGCCAGCAGCCCAACAGGGCTCGGCACAGATACGCAGTATTTT.

The sample holds a few counts of this clone. The chain recombines TRBV5-1 with TRBJ1-1; a weak D match, TRBD1 (6 bases). Germline lookup yields CDR1 SGHRS and CDR2 YFSETQ. The CDR3 covers 14 residues. Trimming removed 4 bases at V and 5 bases at J, with 15 bases between. The CDR3 region is CASSTQGFGTEAFF. CDR3 nucleotide sequence: TGCGCCAGCAGCACACAGGGCTTCGGGACTGAAGCTTTCTTT. Using reference TRBV5-1 and TRBJ1-1 for the parts outside the CDR3, the full variable domain is KAGVTQTPRYLIKTRGQQVTLSCSPISGHRSVSWYQQTPGQGLQFLFEYFSETQRNKGNFPGRFSGRQFSNSRSEMNVSTLELGDSALYLCASSTQGFGTEAFFGQGTRLTVV.

The rearrangement joins TRBV2 to TRBJ2-7, with D tentatively TRBD2 (8 bases). The CDR3 length is 15 residues. The germline CDR1 and CDR2 sequences are SNHLY and FYNNEI. V lost 4 bases and J lost 5, with 18 bases in between. CDR3 DNA sequence: TGTGCCAGCAGTGTGGAGGGGGCGGGAGGTCACGAGCAGTACTTC. It specifies CASSVEGAGGHEQYF.

This clone was seen a handful of times. The rearrangement uses TRBV5-1 and TRBJ2-7, with D maybe TRBD1 (6 bases). Germline assignment: CDR1 SGHRS and CDR2 YFSETQ. The V gene lost 0 bases and the J gene lost 5 bases, with 21 bases spanning the gap. The CDR3 covers 17 residues. CDR3 sequence: CASSLEGHRGSSHEQYF. DNA of the CDR3: TGCGCCAGCAGCTTGGAGGGACACCGTGGAAGTTCCCACGAGCAGTACTTC.

The CDR3 reads CASGSVLAEQYF. CDR3 in DNA: TGTGCTAGTGGTTCTGTACTAGCGGAGCAGTACTTC. This chain links TRBV12-5 with TRBJ2-7, with 7 bases matching TRBD2. This CDR3 has 12 amino acids. The V and J ends lost 4 bases and 7 bases, in that order; junction bases with no gene match: 4. Germline V gene sequence: CDR1 LGHNT, CDR2 FRNRAP.

J is TRBJ2-7 and V is TRBV2, with 7 bases aligning to TRBD2. The germline CDR1 and CDR2 sequences are SNHLY and FYNNEI. The CDR3 consists of 15 residues. V lost 5 bases, J lost 0 bases, and 7 bases stayed unmatched. CDR3: CASSSQGGGSYEQYF. The CDR3 DNA sequence: TGTGCCAGCAGTTCCCAGGGCGGGGGCTCCTACGAGCAGTACTTC.

This clone was recorded a few times. The chain recombines TRBV10-2 with TRBJ2-5; D may be TRBD1 (5 bases). The V gene's germline CDR1 is WSHSY and CDR2 SAAADI. Deletions cut 2 bases from V and 9 bases from J, with 13 bases between. This CDR3 is built from 13 residues. CDR3 in amino acids: CASSELQGSAQYF. In DNA, the CDR3 is TGCGCCAGCAGTGAGCTCCAGGGTTCGGCCCAGTACTTC.

The chain carries TRBV7-8 and TRBJ1-2; a weak D match, TRBD1 (6 bases). The CDR3 consists of 15 residues. Germline CDR1 SGHVS, CDR2 FQNEAQ. With 5 bases removed from V and 7 bases from J, the gap between germline ends came to 20 bases. CDR3 DNA: TGTGCCAGCAGCCAGGACAGTAACTCCCAGTTTGGCTACACCTTC. Its translation is CASSQDSNSQFGYTF.

V is TRBV4-1 and J is TRBJ1-1, with a weak D call TRBD1 (5 bases). CDR3 length: 14 residues. The germline CDR1 and CDR2 sequences are MGHRA and YSYEKL. The V end lost 4 bases, the J end lost 1 base, and 10 bases lay between the germline ends. Here the CDR3 reads CASSLGRPNTEAFF. In DNA form, the CDR3 reads TGCGCCAGCAGCCTGGGGCGGCCGAACACTGAAGCTTTCTTT.

This clone was counted between two and nine times. The rearrangement links TRBV7-9 to TRBJ1-3, with 8 bases that match TRBD1. Germline lookup yields CDR1 SEHNR and CDR2 FQNEAQ (reference sequence). This CDR3 has 18 residues. V was pared by 5 bases and J by 0 bases, with 12 bases of the junction left unmatched. CDR3 nucleotide sequence: TGTGCCAGCAGCCCGGGATTAAGGACAGGGAGCTCTGGAAACACCATATATTTT. Protein sequence: CASSPGLRTGSSGNTIYF.

This clone was seen a handful of times. V and J are TRBV5-1 and TRBJ2-7; tentative D call: TRBD1 (5 bases). The V end lost 0 bases, the J end lost 6 bases, and 13 bases lay between the germline ends. Germline CDR1 SGHRS, CDR2 YFSETQ. The CDR3 has 14 amino acids. CDR3 DNA: TGCGCCAGCAGCTTGGCAGGGCGCACCCTCGAGCAGTACTTC. Amino acids: CASSLAGRTLEQYF.

The chain joins TRBV19 to TRBJ1-2, with 10 positions matching TRBD1. Germline V gene data show CDR1 as LNHDA and CDR2 as SQIVND (reference sequence). The J segment lost 6 bases and the V segment lost 3 bases, leaving 1 base of the junction unmatched. The CDR3 has 13 amino acids. For the CDR3, the DNA is TGTGCCAGTAGTATGGACAGGGGGGATGGCTACACCTTC. It encodes CASSMDRGDGYTF.

In nucleotides, the CDR3 is TGTGCCAGTAGTAGGACAGGGAGCTACGAGCAGTACTTC. It codes for CASSRTGSYEQYF. The chain combines TRBV19 with TRBJ2-7, with TRBD1 identical over 8 bases. CDR3 length: 13 residues. Germline lookup yields CDR1 LNHDA and CDR2 SQIVND (reference sequence). The J segment lost 3 bases and the V segment lost 4 bases, leaving 2 bases of the junction unmatched.

There are a few counts of this clone. The chain recombines TRBV2 with TRBJ2-5; tentative D call: TRBD1 (5 bases). Germline V gene lookup returns CDR1 SNHLY and CDR2 FYNNEI. Trimming took off 7 bases at V and 3 bases at J, with 18 bases between the two ends. The CDR3 length is 15 residues. This CDR3 is CASTLLGLGEETQYF. DNA of the CDR3: TGTGCCAGCACCCTACTGGGGCTAGGGGAAGAGACCCAGTACTTC.

This clone was counted a few times. This chain links TRBV6-1 with TRBJ1-1; D not certain. The germline V and J ends were trimmed by 6 bases and 1 base, with 9 bases remaining between them. CDR1 is MNHNS, CDR2 SASEGT, per germline. CDR3 length: 13 residues. The CDR3 reads CASSKNRNTEAFF. The CDR3 region has the DNA TGTGCCAGCAGCAAAAACAGGAACACTGAAGCTTTCTTT.

This chain connects TRBV7-2 to TRBJ2-1; possibly TRBD2 for D (6 bases). Germline CDR1 reads SGHTA; CDR2 reads FQGNSA. CDR3 length equals 12 residues. The V gene lost 8 bases and the J gene lost 8 bases, with 13 bases spanning the gap. DNA of the CDR3: TGTGCCAGCGGCTCGGGGGTCTATGAGCAGTTCTTC. As protein: CASGSGVYEQFF.

The chain is built from TRBV12-5 and TRBJ1-3, with no clear D. CDR3 length: 13 amino acids. The germline V gene encodes CDR1 LGHNT and CDR2 FRNRAP. V lost 8 bases, J lost 1 base, and 9 bases lay in between. The chain's CDR3 is CASTRRSGNTIYF. CDR3 DNA: TGTGCTAGTACCCGGAGATCTGGAAACACCATATATTTT.

The V gene is TRBV11-2, the J gene TRBJ2-7, with 8 bases fitting TRBD1. The CDR3 is 15 residues long. V dropped 1 base and J dropped 2; count of bases not matched to a gene: 4. Germline assignment: CDR1 SGHAT and CDR2 FQNNGV. The CDR3: CASSLGRGPPYEQYF. Written as DNA, the CDR3 is TGTGCCAGCAGCTTAGGCAGGGGGCCCCCCTACGAGCAGTACTTC.

This chain connects TRBV19 to TRBJ1-1; 7 bases are a match to TRBD1. V lost 6 bases, J lost 2 bases, and 6 bases stayed unmatched. Looked up from germline, CDR1 is LNHDA and CDR2 is SQIVND (reference sequence). CDR3 length: 14 residues. The CDR3 is CASRLTGINTEAFF. CDR3 coding DNA: TGTGCCAGTAGGCTGACAGGGATAAACACTGAAGCTTTCTTT.

V usage is TRBV28 and J usage is TRBJ1-4; 11 bases are a match to TRBD1. The length of the CDR3 is 14 residues. Germline values: CDR1 MDHEN, CDR2 SYDVKM. V lost 6 bases and J lost 8; bases outside the gene matches: 5. The DNA for the CDR3 is TGTGCCAGCAGCCCGGGACAGGGGGGCGAAAAACTGTTTTTT. Translating gives CASSPGQGGEKLFF.